This TCR beta chain is from a study of identifying expanded T cells in peripheral blood. The repertoire was sequenced with immunoSEQ multiplex PCR; TCRdb's copy has only in-frame clones and lacks some. The sample holds about 94,000 clones, nearly 90% seen once. Trimming pared 3 bases from V and 13 bases from J, leaving 21 bases between. Germline V lookup: CDR1 GTSNPN, CDR2 SVGIG (reference sequence). The CDR3 loop spans 13 amino acids. Healthy donors had no documented immune events, such as infections, while sampled. This clone was observed a few times. The sequence derives from a person aged 18 to 70 in good health. V is TRBV30 and J is TRBJ1-2; D gene uncertain. Sample: blood. The CDR3 DNA reads TGTGCCTGGAGACCAAATGGGAGAGACGCCCTCACCTTC. This translates into CAWRPNGRDALTF. Supplemented by reference TRBV30 and TRBJ1-2, the full variable domain reads SQTIHQWPATLVQPVGSPLSLECTVEGTSNPNLYWYRQAAGRGLQLLFYSVGIGQISSEVPQNLSASRPQDRQFILSSKKLLLSDSGFYLCAWRPNGRDALTFGSGTRLTVV.